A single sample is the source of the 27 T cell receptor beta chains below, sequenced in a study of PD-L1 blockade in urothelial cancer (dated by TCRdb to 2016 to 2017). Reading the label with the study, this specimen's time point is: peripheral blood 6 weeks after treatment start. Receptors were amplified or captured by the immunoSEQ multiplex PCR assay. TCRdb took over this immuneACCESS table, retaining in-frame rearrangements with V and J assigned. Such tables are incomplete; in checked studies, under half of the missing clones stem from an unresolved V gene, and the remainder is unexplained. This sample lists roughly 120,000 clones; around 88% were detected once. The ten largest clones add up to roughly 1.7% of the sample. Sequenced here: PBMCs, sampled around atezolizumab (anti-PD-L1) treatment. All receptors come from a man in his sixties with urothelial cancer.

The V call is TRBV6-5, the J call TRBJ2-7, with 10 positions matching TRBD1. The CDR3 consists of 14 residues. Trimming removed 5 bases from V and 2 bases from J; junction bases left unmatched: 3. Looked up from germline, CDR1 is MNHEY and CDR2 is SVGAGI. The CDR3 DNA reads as TGTGCCAGCAGTCCGGGACAGGGGACCTACGAGCAGTACTTC. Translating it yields CASSPGQGTYEQYF.

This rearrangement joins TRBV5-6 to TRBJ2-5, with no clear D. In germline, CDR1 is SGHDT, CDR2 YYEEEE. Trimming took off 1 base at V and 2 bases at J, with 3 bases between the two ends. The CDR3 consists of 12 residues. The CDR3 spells CASSLIQETQYF. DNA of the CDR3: TGTGCCAGCAGCTTGATACAAGAGACCCAGTACTTC. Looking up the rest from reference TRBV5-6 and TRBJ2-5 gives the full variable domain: DAGVTQSPTHLIKTRGQQVTLRCSPKSGHDTVSWYQQALGQGPQFIFQYYEEEERQRGNFPDRFSGHQFPNYSSELNVNALLLGDSALYLCASSLIQETQYFGPGTRLLVL.

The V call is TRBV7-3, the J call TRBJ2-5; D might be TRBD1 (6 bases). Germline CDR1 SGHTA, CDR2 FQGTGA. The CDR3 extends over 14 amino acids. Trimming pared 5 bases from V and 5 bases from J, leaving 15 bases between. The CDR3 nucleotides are TGTGCCAGCAGCCGTTATTCAGGGGACGAGACCCAGTACTTC. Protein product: CASSRYSGDETQYF.

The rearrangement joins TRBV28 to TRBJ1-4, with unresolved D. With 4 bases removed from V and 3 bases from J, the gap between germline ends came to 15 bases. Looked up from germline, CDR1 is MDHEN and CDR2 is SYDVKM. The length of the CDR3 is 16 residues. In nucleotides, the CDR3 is TGTGCCAGCAGTTCCACGCTGGGGAGCCCTAATGAAAAACTGTTTTTT. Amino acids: CASSSTLGSPNEKLFF.

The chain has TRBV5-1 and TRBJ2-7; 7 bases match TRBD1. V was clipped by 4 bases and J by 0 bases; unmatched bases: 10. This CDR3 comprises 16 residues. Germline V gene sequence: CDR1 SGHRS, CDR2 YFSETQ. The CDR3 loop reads CASSPSGTASSYEQYF. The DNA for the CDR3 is TGCGCCAGCAGCCCCTCCGGGACAGCGAGCTCCTACGAGCAGTACTTC.

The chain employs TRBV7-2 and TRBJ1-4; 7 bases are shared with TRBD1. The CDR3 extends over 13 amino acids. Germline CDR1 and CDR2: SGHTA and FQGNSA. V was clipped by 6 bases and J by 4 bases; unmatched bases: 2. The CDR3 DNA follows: TGTGCCAGCAGAGGACAGGTTAATGAAAAACTGTTTTTT. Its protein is CASRGQVNEKLFF.

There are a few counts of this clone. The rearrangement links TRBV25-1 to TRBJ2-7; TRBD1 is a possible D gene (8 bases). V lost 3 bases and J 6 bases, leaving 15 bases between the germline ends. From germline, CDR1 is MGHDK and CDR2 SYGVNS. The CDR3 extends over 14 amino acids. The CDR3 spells CASSDRTGRAEQYF. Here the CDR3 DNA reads TGTGCCAGCAGTGATAGGACAGGGAGGGCCGAGCAGTACTTC.

The CDR3 spells CASSSTGGYYEQYF. CDR3 DNA sequence: TGTGCCAGCAGTTCGACAGGCGGATACTACGAGCAGTACTTC. The J gene is TRBJ2-7, the V gene TRBV27; maybe TRBD1 (6 bases). The CDR3 runs to 14 residues. V lost 4 bases and J lost 3, with 13 bases in between. Germline CDR1 is MNHEY and CDR2 is SMNVEV (reference sequence).

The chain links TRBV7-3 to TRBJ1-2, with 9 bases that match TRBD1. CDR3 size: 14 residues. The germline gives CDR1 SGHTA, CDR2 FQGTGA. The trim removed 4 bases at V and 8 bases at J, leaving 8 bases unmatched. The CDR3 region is CASSSGQGLGGYTF. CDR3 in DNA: TGTGCCAGCAGCTCGGGACAGGGATTGGGAGGCTACACCTTC.

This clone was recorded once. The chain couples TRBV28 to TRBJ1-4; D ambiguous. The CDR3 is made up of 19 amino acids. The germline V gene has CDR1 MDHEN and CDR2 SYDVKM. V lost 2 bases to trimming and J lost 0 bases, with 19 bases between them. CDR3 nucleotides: TGTGCCAGCAGTTTACTTCTCCGACGGGTTCAACCAACTAATGAAAAACTGTTTTTT. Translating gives CASSLLLRRVQPTNEKLFF.

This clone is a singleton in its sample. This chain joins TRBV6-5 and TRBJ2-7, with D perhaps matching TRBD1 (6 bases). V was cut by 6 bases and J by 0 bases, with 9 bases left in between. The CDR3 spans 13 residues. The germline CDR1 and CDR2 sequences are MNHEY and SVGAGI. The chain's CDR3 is CASSRQVSYEQYF. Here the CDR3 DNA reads TGTGCCAGCAGCCGACAGGTCTCCTACGAGCAGTACTTC.

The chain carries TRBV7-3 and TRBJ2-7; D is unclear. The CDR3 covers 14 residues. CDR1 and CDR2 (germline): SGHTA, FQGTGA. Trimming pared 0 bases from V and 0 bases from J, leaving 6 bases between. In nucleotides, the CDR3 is TGTGCCAGCAGCTTAACGGGCAGCTCCTACGAGCAGTACTTC. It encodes CASSLTGSSYEQYF.

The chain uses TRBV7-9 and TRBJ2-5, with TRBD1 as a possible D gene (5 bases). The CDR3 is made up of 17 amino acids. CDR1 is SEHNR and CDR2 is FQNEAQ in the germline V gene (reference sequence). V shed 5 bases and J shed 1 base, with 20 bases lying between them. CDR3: CASSPDEGVLVQETQYF. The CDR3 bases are TGTGCCAGCAGCCCTGATGAAGGGGTTTTGGTCCAAGAGACCCAGTACTTC.

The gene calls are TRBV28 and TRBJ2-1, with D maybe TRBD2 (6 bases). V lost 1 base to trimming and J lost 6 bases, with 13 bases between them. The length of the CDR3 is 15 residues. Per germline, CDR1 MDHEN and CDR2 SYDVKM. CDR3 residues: CASSLSGSQFNEQFF. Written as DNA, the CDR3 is TGTGCCAGCAGTTTATCCGGGAGTCAGTTCAATGAGCAGTTCTTC.

The CDR3 spells CASSQAGQGNRYGYTF. DNA for the CDR3: TGCGCCAGCAGCCAGGCCGGACAGGGGAATAGGTATGGCTACACCTTC. The chain has TRBV4-1 and TRBJ1-2; 9 bases fit TRBD1. The J segment lost 5 bases and the V segment lost 3 bases, leaving 10 bases of the junction unmatched. Germline CDR1 MGHRA, CDR2 YSYEKL. CDR3 length: 16 amino acids.

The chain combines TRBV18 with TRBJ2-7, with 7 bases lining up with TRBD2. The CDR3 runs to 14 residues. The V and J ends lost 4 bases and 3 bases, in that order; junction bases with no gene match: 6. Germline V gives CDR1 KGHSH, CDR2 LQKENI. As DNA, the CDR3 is TGTGCCAGCTCACTCCCCGGGACTAACTACGAGCAGTACTTC. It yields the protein CASSLPGTNYEQYF.

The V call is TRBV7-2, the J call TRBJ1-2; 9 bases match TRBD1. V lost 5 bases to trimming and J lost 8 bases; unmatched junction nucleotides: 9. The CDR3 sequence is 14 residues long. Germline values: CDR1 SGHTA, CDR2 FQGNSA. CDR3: CASSATGTGPGYTF. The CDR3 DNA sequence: TGTGCCAGCAGCGCGACCGGGACAGGGCCGGGCTACACCTTC. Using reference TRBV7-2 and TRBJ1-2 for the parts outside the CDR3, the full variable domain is GAGVSQSPSNKVTEKGKDVELRCDPISGHTALYWYRQSLGQGLEFLIYFQGNSAPDKSGLPSDRFSAERTGGSVSTLTIQRTQQEDSAVYLCASSATGTGPGYTFGSGTRLTVV.

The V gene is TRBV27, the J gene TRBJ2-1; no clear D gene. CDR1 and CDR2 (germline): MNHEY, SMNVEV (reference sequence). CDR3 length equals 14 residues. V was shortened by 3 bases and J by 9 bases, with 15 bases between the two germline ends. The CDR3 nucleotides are TGTGCCAGCAGTTTCCCTACCACGGCGGCTGAGCAGTTCTTC. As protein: CASSFPTTAAEQFF.

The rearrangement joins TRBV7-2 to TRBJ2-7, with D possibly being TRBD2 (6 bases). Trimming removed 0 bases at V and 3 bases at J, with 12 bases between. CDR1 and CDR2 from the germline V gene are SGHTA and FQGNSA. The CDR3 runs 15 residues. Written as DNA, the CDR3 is TGTGCCAGCAGCTTAGCGTCCGGGGGTTACTACGAGCAGTACTTC. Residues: CASSLASGGYYEQYF.

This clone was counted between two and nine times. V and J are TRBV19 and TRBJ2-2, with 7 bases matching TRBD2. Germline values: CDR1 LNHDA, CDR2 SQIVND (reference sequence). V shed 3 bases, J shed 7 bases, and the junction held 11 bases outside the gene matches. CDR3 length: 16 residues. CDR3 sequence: CASSMGGSPNLGELFF. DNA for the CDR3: TGTGCCAGTAGTATGGGCGGGAGCCCGAACCTCGGGGAGCTGTTTTTT.

In DNA, the CDR3 is TGTGCCAGCAGCTTAGGACAGGTACACCAAGAGACCCAGTACTTC. Its protein product is CASSLGQVHQETQYF. V is TRBV7-6 and J is TRBJ2-5; D might be TRBD1 (6 bases). In germline, CDR1 is SGHVS, CDR2 FNYEAQ. Trimming stripped 1 base from V and 0 bases from J, with 9 bases between. CDR3 length equals 15 residues.

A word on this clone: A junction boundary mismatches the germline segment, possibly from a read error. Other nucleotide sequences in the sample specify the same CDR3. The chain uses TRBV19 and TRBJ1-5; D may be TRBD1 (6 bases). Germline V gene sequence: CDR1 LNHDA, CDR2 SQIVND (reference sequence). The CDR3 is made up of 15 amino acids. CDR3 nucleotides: TGTGCCAGTAGTCGAACACAGGGAACCCATCAACCCCAGCATTTT. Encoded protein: CASSRTQGTHQPQHF.

The CDR3 nucleotides read TGTGCCAGCCGCGGACAGCAAAATTTCCACGAGCAGTACTTC. Its protein product is CASRGQQNFHEQYF. This chain uses TRBV18 with TRBJ2-7; the D gene is possibly TRBD1 (6 bases). Trimming left V 8 bases short and J 5 bases short, with 19 bases between. The CDR3 loop spans 14 amino acids. Germline-derived CDR1 and CDR2 are KGHSH and LQKENI. Based on the CDR3 plus reference TRBV18 and TRBJ2-7, the full variable domain is NAGVMQNPRHLVRRRGQEARLRCSPMKGHSHVYWYRQLPEEGLKFMVYLQKENIIDESGMPKERFSAEFPKEGPSILRIQQVVRGDSAAYFCASRGQQNFHEQYFGPGTRLTVT.

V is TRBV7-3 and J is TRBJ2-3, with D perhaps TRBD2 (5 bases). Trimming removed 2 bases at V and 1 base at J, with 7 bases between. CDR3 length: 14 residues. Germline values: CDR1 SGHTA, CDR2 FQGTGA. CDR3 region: CASSLWRGTDTQYF. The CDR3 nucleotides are TGTGCCAGCAGCTTATGGCGGGGCACAGATACGCAGTATTTT.

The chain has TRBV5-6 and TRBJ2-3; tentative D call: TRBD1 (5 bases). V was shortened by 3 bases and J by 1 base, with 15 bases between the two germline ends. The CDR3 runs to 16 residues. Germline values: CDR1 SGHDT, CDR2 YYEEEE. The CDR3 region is CASSSPSGRGTDTQYF. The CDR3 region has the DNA TGTGCCAGCAGCTCTCCCTCGGGCAGGGGCACAGATACGCAGTATTTT. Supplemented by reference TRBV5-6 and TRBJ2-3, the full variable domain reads DAGVTQSPTHLIKTRGQQVTLRCSPKSGHDTVSWYQQALGQGPQFIFQYYEEEERQRGNFPDRFSGHQFPNYSSELNVNALLLGDSALYLCASSSPSGRGTDTQYFGPGTRLTVL.

CDR3 sequence (DNA): TGTGCCAGCAGCGAGCCAGGGGGCTACCAAGAGACCCAGTACTTC. It encodes CASSEPGGYQETQYF. The V gene is TRBV28, the J gene TRBJ2-5; 8 nucleotides match TRBD1. Germline V CDR1 and CDR2: MDHEN, SYDVKM. Unmatched junction bases numbered 6, after V lost 6 bases and J lost 0 bases. The CDR3 consists of 15 residues.

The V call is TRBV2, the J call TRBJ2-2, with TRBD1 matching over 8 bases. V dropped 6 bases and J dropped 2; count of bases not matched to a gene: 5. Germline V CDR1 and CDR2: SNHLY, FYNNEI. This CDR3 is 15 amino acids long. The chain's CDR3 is CASRPDRGNTGELFF. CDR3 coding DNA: TGTGCCAGCAGGCCCGACAGGGGAAACACCGGGGAGCTGTTTTTT.